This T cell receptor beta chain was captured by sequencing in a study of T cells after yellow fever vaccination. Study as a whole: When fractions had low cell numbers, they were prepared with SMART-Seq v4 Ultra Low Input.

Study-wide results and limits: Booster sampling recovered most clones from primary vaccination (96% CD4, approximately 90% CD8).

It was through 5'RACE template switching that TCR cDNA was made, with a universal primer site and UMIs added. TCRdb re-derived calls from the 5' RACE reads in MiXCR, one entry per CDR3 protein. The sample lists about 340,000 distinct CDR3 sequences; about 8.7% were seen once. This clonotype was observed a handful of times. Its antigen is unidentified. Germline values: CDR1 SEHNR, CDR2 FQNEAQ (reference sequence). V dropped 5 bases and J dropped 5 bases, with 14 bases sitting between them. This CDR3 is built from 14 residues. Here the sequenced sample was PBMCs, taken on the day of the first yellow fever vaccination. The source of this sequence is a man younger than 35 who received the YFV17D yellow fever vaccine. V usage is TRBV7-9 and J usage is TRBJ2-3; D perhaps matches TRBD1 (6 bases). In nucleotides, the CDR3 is TGTGCCAGCAGCCCAGACAGGTTGATAGATACGCAGTATTTT. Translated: CASSPDRLIDTQYF.